This TCR beta chain is drawn from a study of PD-1 blockade in classical Hodgkin lymphoma. Study summary: Patients received nivolumab 3 mg/kg intravenously every 2 weeks. Study-level findings and limits: Complete responders possessed baseline diversity comparable to newly diagnosed patients.

Germline V CDR1 and CDR2: KGHSH, LQKENI. The CDR3 length is 16 residues. The J segment lost 13 bases and the V segment lost 0 bases, leaving 12 bases of the junction unmatched. Described time point: cycle 4 day 1 (C4D1), after more than five weeks of nivolumab. Every single patient, without exception, relapsed after autologous stem cell transplantation, and brentuximab vedotin exposure varied. Purification of CD4+ T cells from thawed PBMCs was performed via magnetic negative selection. As for this clone: Its antigen remains unknown.

Only in-frame clones appear in the TCRdb table, and some are missing; sequencing was by immunoSEQ multiplex PCR. The table includes under 15,000 clones, around nine tenths detected once. This clonotype was obtained from a human donor with classical Hodgkin lymphoma. The V call is TRBV18, the J call TRBJ2-2; 9 nucleotides line up with TRBD2. The sample in question was CD4+ T cells from blood, obtained before the fourth cycle of nivolumab. This chain's CDR3 is CASSPPGLAANFRLFF. The CDR3 DNA is TGTGCCAGCTCACCACCGGGACTAGCCGCTAATTTCAGGCTGTTTTTT.